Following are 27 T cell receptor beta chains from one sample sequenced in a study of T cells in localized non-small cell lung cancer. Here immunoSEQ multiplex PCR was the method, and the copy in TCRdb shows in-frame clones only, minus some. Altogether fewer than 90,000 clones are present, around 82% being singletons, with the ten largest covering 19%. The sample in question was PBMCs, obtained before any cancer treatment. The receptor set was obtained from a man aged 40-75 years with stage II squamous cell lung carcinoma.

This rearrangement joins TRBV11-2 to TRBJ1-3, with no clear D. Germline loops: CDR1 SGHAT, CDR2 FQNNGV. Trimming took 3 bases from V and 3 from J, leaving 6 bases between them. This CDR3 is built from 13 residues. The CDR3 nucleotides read TGTGCCAGCAGCTTGGAGGGTGGAAACACCATATATTTT. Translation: CASSLEGGNTIYF.

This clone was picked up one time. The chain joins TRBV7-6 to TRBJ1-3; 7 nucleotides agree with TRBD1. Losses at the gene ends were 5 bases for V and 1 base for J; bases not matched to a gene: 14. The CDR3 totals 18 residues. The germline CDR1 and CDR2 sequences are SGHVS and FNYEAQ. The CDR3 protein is CASSHGGVRGKSGNTIYF. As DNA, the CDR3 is TGTGCCAGCAGCCACGGGGGAGTCAGGGGGAAATCTGGAAACACCATATATTTT.

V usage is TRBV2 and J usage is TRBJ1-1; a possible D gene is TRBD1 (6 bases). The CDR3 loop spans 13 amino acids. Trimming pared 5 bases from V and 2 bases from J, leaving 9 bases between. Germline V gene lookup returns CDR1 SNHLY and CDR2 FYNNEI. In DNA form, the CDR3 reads TGTGCCAGCAGTCACAGGGAAAACACTGAAGCTTTCTTT. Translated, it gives CASSHRENTEAFF. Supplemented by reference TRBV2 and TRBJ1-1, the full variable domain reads EPEVTQTPSHQVTQMGQEVILRCVPISNHLYFYWYRQILGQKVEFLVSFYNNEISEKSEIFDDQFSVERPDGSNFTLKIRSTKLEDSAMYFCASSHRENTEAFFGQGTRLTVV.

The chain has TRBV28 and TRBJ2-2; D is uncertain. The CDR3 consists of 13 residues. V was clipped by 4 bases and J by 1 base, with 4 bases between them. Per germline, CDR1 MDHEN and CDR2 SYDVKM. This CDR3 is CASSSRNTGELFF. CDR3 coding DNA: TGTGCCAGCAGTTCTCGGAACACCGGGGAGCTGTTTTTT.

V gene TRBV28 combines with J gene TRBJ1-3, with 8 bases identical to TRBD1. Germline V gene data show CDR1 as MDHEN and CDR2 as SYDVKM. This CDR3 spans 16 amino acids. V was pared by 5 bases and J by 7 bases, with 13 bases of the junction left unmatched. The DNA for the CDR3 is TGTGCCAGCAGTCCACCGGACAGGGCCCTGGGGAACACCATATATTTT. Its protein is CASSPPDRALGNTIYF.

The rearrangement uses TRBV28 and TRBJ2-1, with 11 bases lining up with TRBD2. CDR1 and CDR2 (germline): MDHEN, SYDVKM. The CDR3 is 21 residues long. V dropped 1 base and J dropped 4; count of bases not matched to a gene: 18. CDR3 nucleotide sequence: TGTGCCAGCAGTTTATTATACAGGGGACTAGCGGAGGGGGGTCTTTACAATGAGCAGTTCTTC. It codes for CASSLLYRGLAEGGLYNEQFF.

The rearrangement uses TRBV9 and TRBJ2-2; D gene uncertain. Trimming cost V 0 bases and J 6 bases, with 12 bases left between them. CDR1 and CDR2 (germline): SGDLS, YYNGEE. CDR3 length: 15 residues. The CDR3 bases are TGTGCCAGCAGCGTAGGTGGTAACCACCCCGGGGAGCTGTTTTTT. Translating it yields CASSVGGNHPGELFF.

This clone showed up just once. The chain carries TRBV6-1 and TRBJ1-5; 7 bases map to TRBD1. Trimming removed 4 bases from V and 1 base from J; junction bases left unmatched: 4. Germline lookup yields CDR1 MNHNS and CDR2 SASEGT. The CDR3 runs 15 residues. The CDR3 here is CASSVTGVSNQPQHF. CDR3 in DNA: TGTGCCAGCAGTGTAACAGGGGTAAGCAATCAGCCCCAGCATTTT.

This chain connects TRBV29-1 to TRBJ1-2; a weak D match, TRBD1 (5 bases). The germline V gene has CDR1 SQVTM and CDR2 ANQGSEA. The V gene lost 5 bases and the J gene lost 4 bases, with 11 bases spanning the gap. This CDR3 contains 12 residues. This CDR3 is CSVPGGTYGYTF. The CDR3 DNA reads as TGCAGCGTTCCCGGGGGGACCTATGGCTACACCTTC.

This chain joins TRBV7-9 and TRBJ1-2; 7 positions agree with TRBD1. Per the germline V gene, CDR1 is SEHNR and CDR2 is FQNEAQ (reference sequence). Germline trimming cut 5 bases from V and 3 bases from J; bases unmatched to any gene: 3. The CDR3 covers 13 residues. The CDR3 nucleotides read TGTGCCAGCAGCAACAGGGGCGACTATGGCTACACCTTC. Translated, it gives CASSNRGDYGYTF.

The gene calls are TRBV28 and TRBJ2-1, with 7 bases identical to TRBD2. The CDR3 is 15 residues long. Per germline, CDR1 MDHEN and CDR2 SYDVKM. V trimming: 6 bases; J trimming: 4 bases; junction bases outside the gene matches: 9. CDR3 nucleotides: TGTGCCAGCAGGGATGCGGGGGACTTATACAATGAGCAGTTCTTC. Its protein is CASRDAGDLYNEQFF. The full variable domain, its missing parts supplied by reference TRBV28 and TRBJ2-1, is DVKVTQSSRYLVKRTGEKVFLECVQDMDHENMFWYRQDPGLGLRLIYFSYDVKMKEKGDIPEGYSVSREKKERFSLILESASTNQTSMYLCASRDAGDLYNEQFFGPGTRLTVL.

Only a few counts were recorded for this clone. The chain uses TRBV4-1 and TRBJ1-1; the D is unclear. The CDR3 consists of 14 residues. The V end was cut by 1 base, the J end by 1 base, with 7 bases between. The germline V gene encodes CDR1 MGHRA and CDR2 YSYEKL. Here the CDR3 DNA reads TGCGCCAGCAGCCAAGCCCGAGGGAACACTGAAGCTTTCTTT. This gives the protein CASSQARGNTEAFF.

CDR3 in amino acids: CASSVREQFF. CDR3 sequence (DNA): TGTGCCAGCAGCGTCAGGGAGCAGTTCTTC. The chain uses TRBV28 and TRBJ2-1, with D uncertain. The germline CDR1 and CDR2 sequences are MDHEN and SYDVKM. V gave up 6 bases and J gave up 10 bases, with 7 bases separating them. The CDR3 length is 10 residues.

The CDR3, as DNA: TGCAGCGTTGACGCGCAGGGGGTAGAGACCCAGTACTTC. Translating gives CSVDAQGVETQYF. The chain links TRBV29-1 to TRBJ2-5; TRBD1 agrees at 7 bases. Per the germline V gene, CDR1 is SQVTM and CDR2 is ANQGSEA. J lost 4 bases, V lost 3 bases, and 5 bases had no gene match. The length of the CDR3 is 13 residues.

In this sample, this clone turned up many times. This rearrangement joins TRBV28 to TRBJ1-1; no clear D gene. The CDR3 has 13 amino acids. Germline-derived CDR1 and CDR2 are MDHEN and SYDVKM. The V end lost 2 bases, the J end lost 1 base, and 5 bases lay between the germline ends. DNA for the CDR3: TGTGCCAGCAGTTTACACGGGAACACTGAAGCTTTCTTT. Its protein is CASSLHGNTEAFF.

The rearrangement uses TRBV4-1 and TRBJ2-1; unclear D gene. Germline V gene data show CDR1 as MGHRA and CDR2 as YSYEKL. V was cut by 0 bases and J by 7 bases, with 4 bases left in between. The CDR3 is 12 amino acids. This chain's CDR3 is CASSQDGNEQFF. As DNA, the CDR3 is TGCGCCAGCAGCCAAGATGGTAATGAGCAGTTCTTC.

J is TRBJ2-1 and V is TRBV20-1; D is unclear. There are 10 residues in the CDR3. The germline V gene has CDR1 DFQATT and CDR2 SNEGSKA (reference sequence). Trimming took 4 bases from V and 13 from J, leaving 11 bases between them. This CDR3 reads CSATRLDQFF. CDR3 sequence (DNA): TGCAGTGCTACCAGACTGGATCAGTTCTTC.

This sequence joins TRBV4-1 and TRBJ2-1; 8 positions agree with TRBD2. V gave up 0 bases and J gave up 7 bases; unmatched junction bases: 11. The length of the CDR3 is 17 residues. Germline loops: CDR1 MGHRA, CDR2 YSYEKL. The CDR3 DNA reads TGCGCCAGCAGCCAAGAAGGGGGTAGCGGGGTGGGTAATGAGCAGTTCTTC. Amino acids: CASSQEGGSGVGNEQFF.

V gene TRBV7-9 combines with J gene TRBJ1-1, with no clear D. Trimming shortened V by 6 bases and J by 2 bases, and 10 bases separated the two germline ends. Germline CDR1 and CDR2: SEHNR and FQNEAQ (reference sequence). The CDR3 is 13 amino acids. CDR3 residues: CASRRGSNTEAFF. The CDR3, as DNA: TGTGCCAGCAGGCGAGGGTCTAACACTGAAGCTTTCTTT.

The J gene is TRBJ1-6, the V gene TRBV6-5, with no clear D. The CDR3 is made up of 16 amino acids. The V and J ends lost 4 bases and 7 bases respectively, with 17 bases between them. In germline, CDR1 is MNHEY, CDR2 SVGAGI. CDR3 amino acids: CASSLSLGAGNSPLHF. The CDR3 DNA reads TGTGCCAGCAGTTTGAGCCTCGGTGCCGGCAATTCACCCCTCCACTTT.

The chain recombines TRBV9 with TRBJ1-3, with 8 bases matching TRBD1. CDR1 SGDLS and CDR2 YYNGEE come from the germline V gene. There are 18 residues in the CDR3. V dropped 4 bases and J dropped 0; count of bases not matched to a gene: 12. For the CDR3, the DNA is TGTGCCAGCAGCCCTCTCGGACAGGGAATAAGCTCTGGAAACACCATATATTTT. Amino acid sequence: CASSPLGQGISSGNTIYF.

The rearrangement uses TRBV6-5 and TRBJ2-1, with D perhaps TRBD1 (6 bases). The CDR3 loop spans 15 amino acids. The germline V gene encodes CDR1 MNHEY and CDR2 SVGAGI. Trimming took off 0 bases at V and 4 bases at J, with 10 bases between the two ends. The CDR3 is CASSYSGTPYNEQFF. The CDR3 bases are TGTGCCAGCAGTTACTCCGGGACACCATACAATGAGCAGTTCTTC.

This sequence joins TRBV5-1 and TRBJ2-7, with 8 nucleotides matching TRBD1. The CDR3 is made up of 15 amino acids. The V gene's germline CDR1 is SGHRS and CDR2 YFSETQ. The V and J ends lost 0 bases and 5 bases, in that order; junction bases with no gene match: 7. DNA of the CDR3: TGCGCCAGCAGCTTGGCATTAGGACAGGGCAACGAGCAGTACTTC. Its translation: CASSLALGQGNEQYF. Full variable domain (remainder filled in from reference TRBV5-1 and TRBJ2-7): KAGVTQTPRYLIKTRGQQVTLSCSPISGHRSVSWYQQTPGQGLQFLFEYFSETQRNKGNFPGRFSGRQFSNSRSEMNVSTLELGDSALYLCASSLALGQGNEQYFGPGTRLTVT.

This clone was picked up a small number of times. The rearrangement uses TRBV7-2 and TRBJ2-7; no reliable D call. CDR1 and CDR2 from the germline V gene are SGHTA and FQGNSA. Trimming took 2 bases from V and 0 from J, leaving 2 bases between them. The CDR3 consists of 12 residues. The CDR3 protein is CASSLRSYEQYF. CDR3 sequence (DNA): TGTGCCAGCAGCTTACGCTCCTACGAGCAGTACTTC.

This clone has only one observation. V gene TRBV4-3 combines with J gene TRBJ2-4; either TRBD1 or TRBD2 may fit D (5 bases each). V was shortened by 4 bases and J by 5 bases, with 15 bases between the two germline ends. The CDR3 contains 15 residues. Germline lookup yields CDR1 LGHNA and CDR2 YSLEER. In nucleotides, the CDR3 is TGCGCCAGCAGCCTTCAGACGGGGCCCCAAAACATTCAGTACTTC. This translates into CASSLQTGPQNIQYF.

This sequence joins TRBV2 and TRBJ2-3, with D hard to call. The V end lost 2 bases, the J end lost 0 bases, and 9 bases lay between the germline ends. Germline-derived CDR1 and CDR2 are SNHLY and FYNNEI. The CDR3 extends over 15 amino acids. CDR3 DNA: TGTGCCAGCAGTGAAAAGGAAACTAGCACAGATACGCAGTATTTT. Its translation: CASSEKETSTDTQYF.

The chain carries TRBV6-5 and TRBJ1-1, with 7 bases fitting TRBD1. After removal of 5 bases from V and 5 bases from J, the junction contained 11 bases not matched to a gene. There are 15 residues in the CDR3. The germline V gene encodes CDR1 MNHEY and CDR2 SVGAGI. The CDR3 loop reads CASSRKRGRGTEAFF. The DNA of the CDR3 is TGTGCCAGCAGTAGGAAAAGGGGGCGCGGGACTGAAGCTTTCTTT.